This T cell receptor (beta chain) came from a study of shared clonotypes between healthy human individuals. Study details: Donors, aged 18 to 49, were a couple of women and three men.

Assay runs were performed at deep level. TCRdb keeps only in-frame clones here, not all; method: immunoSEQ multiplex PCR. Of about 490,000 clones listed, roughly 85% were seen once; the top ten hold 10% to 15%. The sample consisted of PBMCs. This TCR was recovered from a middle-aged woman in good health. Some clones in this sample may be carry-over from other donors' samples.

The CDR3 is CASKLVSYNEQFF. The CDR3 DNA is TGTGCCAGCAAACTCGTATCCTACAATGAGCAGTTCTTC. The V call is TRBV2, the J call TRBJ2-1; D remains unclear. Germline V CDR1 and CDR2: SNHLY, FYNNEI. This CDR3 comprises 13 residues. The V and J ends lost 7 bases and 1 base respectively, with 8 bases between them. Using reference TRBV2 and TRBJ2-1 for the parts outside the CDR3, the full variable domain is EPEVTQTPSHQVTQMGQEVILRCVPISNHLYFYWYRQILGQKVEFLVSFYNNEISEKSEIFDDQFSVERPDGSNFTLKIRSTKLEDSAMYFCASKLVSYNEQFFGPGTRLTVL.